There are many counts of the clone carrying this T cell receptor (beta chain). Its antigen remains unidentified. Addition of a universal primer site occurred through template switching, and cDNA carried unique molecular identifiers. MiXCR, run by TCRdb on the 5' RACE reads, gives a single entry per CDR3 protein. The profile shows a few hundred thousand distinct CDR3 sequences, about 9% of them singletons. The record originates from a study of identical twins. Whole-study findings and limits: For out-of-frame beta sequences, excess twin sharing was weaker. Whereas memory repertoires showed no such difference, abundant cord blood beta clonotypes carried fewer insertions.

Between the trimmed V and J ends, which lost 4 bases and 0 bases, there was a span of 15 bases. CDR3 length: 15 amino acids. CDR1 is DFQATT, CDR2 SNEGSKA, per germline (reference sequence). Material: naive T cells sorted from blood. The clonotype originates from a woman aged 45-65 years in good health. The chain recombines TRBV20-1 with TRBJ2-5, with TRBD1 as a possible D gene (6 bases). Here the CDR3 DNA reads TGCAGTGCTAATCCCACCACAGGGTACCAAGAGACCCAGTACTTC. Translated: CSANPTTGYQETQYF.